These 18 T cell receptor beta chains were all obtained from the same sample, sequenced in a study of T cells in Graves' hyperthyroidism and ophthalmopathy. The CDR3 regions of TCR beta were amplified from RNA transcripts. The HTBI primer set served for first-round RT-PCR of the TCR CDR3. MiXCR, applied by TCRdb to the multiplex PCR reads, yields one record per CDR3 protein. The table includes about 420,000 distinct CDR3 sequences, 15% to 19% detected once. Sequencing was done on a sample of blood. These receptors were taken from a woman under 30 with Graves' hyperthyroidism.

This clonotype was observed many times. The V and J genes are TRBV18 and TRBJ2-7, with a weak D call TRBD1 (5 bases). The ends were cut back, 5 bases at V and 6 bases at J, with 23 bases in the middle. Per the germline V gene, CDR1 is KGHSH and CDR2 is LQKENI. This CDR3 has 16 amino acids. The CDR3 sequence: CASSRTQRRETSEQYF. Written as DNA, the CDR3 is TGTGCCAGCTCAAGGACACAGCGAAGGGAAACTTCCGAGCAGTACTTC.

This clonotype was recorded many times. This rearrangement joins TRBV28 to TRBJ1-5, with 9 bases matching TRBD1. Germline V lookup: CDR1 MDHEN, CDR2 SYDVKM. The CDR3 length is 14 residues. The ends lost 9 bases at V and 2 bases at J; junction bases unmatched: 5. The CDR3 DNA is TGTGCCAGTATACAGGGGGCTGGCAATCAGCCCCAGCATTTT. This codes for CASIQGAGNQPQHF.

At least ten counts were recorded for this clonotype. The chain joins TRBV20-1 to TRBJ2-2; TRBD1 matches at 7 bases. CDR1 DFQATT and CDR2 SNEGSKA come from the germline V gene (reference sequence). The ends lost 0 bases at V and 2 bases at J; junction bases unmatched: 12. The length of the CDR3 is 18 residues. CDR3 protein: CSARDGATGTENTGELFF. In DNA form, the CDR3 reads TGCAGTGCTAGAGATGGAGCTACCGGGACAGAAAACACCGGGGAGCTGTTTTTT.

Here the CDR3 reads CASSEYKWGLGLNYGYTF. The CDR3 nucleotides read TGTGCCAGCAGTGAATATAAATGGGGGCTAGGTCTTAACTATGGCTACACCTTC. The chain has TRBV25-1 and TRBJ1-2; D is perhaps TRBD1 (6 bases). Trimming cost V 0 bases and J 1 base, with 18 bases left between them. This CDR3 is 18 amino acids long. In germline, CDR1 is MGHDK, CDR2 SYGVNS.

The chain couples TRBV4-2 to TRBJ2-3; D remains unclear. This CDR3 is built from 14 residues. V lost 0 bases, J lost 6 bases, and 10 bases lay in between. Germline lookup yields CDR1 LGHNA and CDR2 YNFKEQ. Here the CDR3 DNA reads TGTGCCAGCAGCCAAGACCTCCAAACGGATACGCAGTATTTT. Residues: CASSQDLQTDTQYF.

This clonotype was recorded at least ten times. V and J are TRBV20-1 and TRBJ2-3, with 9 nucleotides matching TRBD2. Unmatched junction bases numbered 4, after V lost 2 bases and J lost 1 base. This CDR3 spans 15 amino acids. Germline V gives CDR1 DFQATT, CDR2 SNEGSKA (reference sequence). This CDR3 reads CSARFGGGGTDTQYF. The CDR3 coding sequence is TGCAGTGCTAGATTTGGCGGGGGGGGCACAGATACGCAGTATTTT.

V and J are TRBV3-1 and TRBJ1-1; possibly TRBD1 for D (5 bases). CDR3 size: 14 residues. Germline CDR1 is LGHDT and CDR2 is YNNKEL (reference sequence). With 2 bases removed from V and 3 bases from J, the gap between germline ends came to 10 bases. The CDR3 protein is CASSQQRQYTEAFF. CDR3 bases: TGTGCCAGCAGCCAACAACGACAGTACACTGAAGCTTTCTTT.

This clonotype came up many times. The rearrangement joins TRBV7-2 to TRBJ2-2; 8 bases map to TRBD2. Germline lookup yields CDR1 SGHTA and CDR2 FQGNSA. The V gene end was trimmed by 3 bases and the J gene end by 2 bases; junction bases not matched to a gene: 2. The CDR3 length is 15 residues. The chain's CDR3 is CASSFGRANTGELFF. In DNA, the CDR3 is TGTGCCAGCAGCTTCGGGAGGGCCAACACCGGGGAGCTGTTTTTT.

This clonotype showed up just a few times. This chain uses TRBV9 with TRBJ1-6, with 8 bases that match TRBD1. CDR1 and CDR2 from the germline V gene are SGDLS and YYNGEE. V lost 4 bases and J lost 10; bases outside the gene matches: 7. The CDR3 length is 14 residues. The CDR3 loop reads CASSPDRVESPLHF. The CDR3 nucleotides read TGTGCCAGCAGCCCGGACAGGGTGGAATCACCCCTCCACTTT.

This clonotype was counted a few times. The chain carries TRBV19 and TRBJ1-2, with TRBD1 matching 8 bases. The CDR3 is made up of 16 amino acids. CDR1 and CDR2 (germline): LNHDA, SQIVND (reference sequence). The junction had 11 bases not matched to a gene; V was cut back by 4 bases and J by 4 bases. CDR3 amino acids: CASSTRQGPPLYGYTF. For the CDR3, the DNA is TGTGCCAGTAGTACCCGACAGGGGCCACCGCTCTATGGCTACACCTTC.

Note on this clonotype: A single base separates this from a much larger clone, so it may be a read error. V and J are TRBV7-2 and TRBJ1-1, with D maybe TRBD1 (5 bases). The CDR3 runs to 16 residues. The germline CDR1 and CDR2 sequences are SGHTA and FQGNSA. The CDR3 DNA sequence: TGTGCCAGCAGCTTAGGCCCCTGGGGCGCGCAAGGTGAAGCTCTCTTT. This encodes CASSLGPWGAQGEALF.

Only a few counts were recorded for this clonotype. The chain employs TRBV6-1 and TRBJ2-5; D unclear. The CDR3 length is 14 residues. Deletions cut 5 bases from V and 4 bases from J, with 14 bases between. From germline, CDR1 is MNHNS and CDR2 SASEGT. The CDR3, as DNA: TGTGCCAGCAGTCCCAGTGTGGTTGGAGAGACCCAGTACTTC. Residues: CASSPSVVGETQYF.

This clonotype was seen ten or more times. CDR3 DNA sequence: TGTGCCAGCAGTTTCTCAGAGATGACAGGGGGAAATGGCTACACCTTC. Residues: CASSFSEMTGGNGYTF. This chain links TRBV28 with TRBJ1-2; 9 bases match TRBD1. The V and J ends lost 3 bases and 6 bases, in that order; junction bases with no gene match: 11. There are 16 residues in the CDR3. Germline CDR1 is MDHEN and CDR2 is SYDVKM.

The genes are TRBV20-1 and TRBJ1-1; D is uncertain. Germline CDR1 reads DFQATT; CDR2 reads SNEGSKA (reference sequence). The length of the CDR3 is 13 residues. V gave up 6 bases and J gave up 2 bases, with 13 bases separating them. The CDR3 region is CSAENLVNTEAFF. In DNA form, the CDR3 reads TGCAGTGCAGAGAACCTGGTAAACACTGAAGCTTTCTTT.

The chain employs TRBV6-5 and TRBJ1-1; D unresolved. Germline V gives CDR1 MNHEY, CDR2 SVGAGI. The CDR3 runs to 18 residues. Deletions cut 0 bases from V and 2 bases from J, with 19 bases between. Here the CDR3 reads CASSYSSGAAYFNTEAFF. CDR3 coding DNA: TGTGCCAGCAGTTACTCGTCGGGAGCAGCCTACTTCAACACTGAAGCTTTCTTT.

This clonotype was seen just once. The V call is TRBV6-2 or TRBV6-3, the J call TRBJ2-1; D may be TRBD2 (6 bases). V was clipped by 5 bases and J by 0 bases, with 14 bases between them. This CDR3 is built from 16 residues. Per germline, CDR1 MNHEY and CDR2 SVGEGT. CDR3 protein: CASSPLAASSYNEQFF. CDR3 sequence (DNA): TGTGCCAGCAGTCCCTTAGCGGCAAGCTCCTACAATGAGCAGTTCTTC.

This clonotype was picked up many times. The chain is built from TRBV20-1 and TRBJ2-7; TRBD2 aligns across 7 bases. The length of the CDR3 is 15 residues. Germline lookup yields CDR1 DFQATT and CDR2 SNEGSKA (reference sequence). Trimming cost V 2 bases and J 4 bases; bases outside gene matches: 11. The CDR3 spells CSARSGLGGSYEQYF. The CDR3 DNA reads as TGCAGTGCTAGATCGGGGCTCGGCGGGAGTTACGAGCAGTACTTC.

DNA of the CDR3: TGCAGTGCCACTGGACAGGGGGCGGAGTACGAGCAGTACTTC. This codes for CSATGQGAEYEQYF. This sequence joins TRBV20-1 and TRBJ2-7; 11 bases are shared with TRBD1. CDR1 is DFQATT and CDR2 is SNEGSKA in the germline V gene (reference sequence). V gave up 6 bases and J gave up 4 bases; unmatched junction bases: 8. The CDR3 is 14 amino acids.